This T cell receptor beta chain was observed in a study of T cell responses to AZD1222 COVID-19 vaccine. TCRdb's copy holds only in-frame clones and misses some; the assay was immunoSEQ multiplex PCR. The sample holds around 110,000 clones; about 90% are singletons and the top ten take roughly 8%. The sample in question was peripheral blood, obtained on day 0 of AZD1222 vaccination. This sequence originates from an adult in good health.

For the CDR3, the DNA is TGCGCCAGCAGCCCGGGACAGGGGGGGATAGATACGCAGTATTTT. This encodes CASSPGQGGIDTQYF. The chain employs TRBV5-1 and TRBJ2-3; 11 bases line up with TRBD1. Germline loops: CDR1 SGHRS, CDR2 YFSETQ. There are 15 residues in the CDR3. With 4 bases clipped from V and 5 bases from J, the junction kept 6 bases outside the gene matches.